The rows below give T cell receptor beta chains drawn from one sample of a study of blood T cell repertoires in COVID-19. Method: immunoSEQ multiplex PCR; TCRdb's copy keeps in-frame clones and lacks some. Found here are 100,000 to 150,000 clones, approximately 88% of them singletons; the top ten hold about 7.3%. The sample consisted of peripheral blood. The receptors were sampled from a man in his fifties with acute or convalescent COVID-19. The CDR3 runs from the conserved cysteine through the conserved F or W. D genes are given only for firm matches. Size values are once, few and many counts, or a class for expanded clones, and some rows have none.

TRBV5-1	-	TRBD1	TRBJ2-7	CASSLHEGQIYEQYF	TGCGCCAGCAGCTTGCATGAGGGACAGATCTACGAGCAGTACTTC
TRBV5-1	-	TRBD2	TRBJ2-5	CASSLLPSGIVQETQYF	TGCGCCAGCAGCTTACTTCCTAGCGGGATTGTCCAAGAGACCCAGTACTTC
TRBV6-2/TRBV6-3	once	TRBD1	TRBJ2-7	CASSYSTTGVGYEQYF	TGTGCCAGCAGTTACTCGACTACAGGGGTAGGCTACGAGCAGTACTTC
TRBV6-5	-	TRBD1	TRBJ1-2	CASSYLGRGNGYTF	TGTGCCAGCAGTTACCTGGGCAGGGGGAATGGCTACACCTTC
TRBV28	-	TRBD1	TRBJ2-4	CASSLRTGGNIQYF	TGTGCCAGCAGTTTAAGGACAGGGGGCAACATTCAGTACTTC
TRBV27	-	TRBD1	TRBJ1-1	CASSLDRANTEAFF	TGTGCCAGCAGTTTAGACAGGGCGAACACTGAAGCTTTCTTT
TRBV5-5	-	TRBD1	TRBJ1-2	CASSFTGTGGYYGYTF	TGTGCCAGCAGCTTTACGGGGACAGGGGGCTACTATGGCTACACCTTC
TRBV18	-	-	TRBJ1-1	CASSSQGNTEAFF	TGTGCCAGCTCATCTCAGGGGAACACTGAAGCTTTCTTT
TRBV5-1	-	TRBD2	TRBJ2-7	CASSLAATSGSESYEQYF	TGCGCCAGCAGCTTGGCAGCGACTAGCGGGAGCGAATCCTACGAGCAGTACTTC
TRBV14	-	TRBD2	TRBJ2-5	CASSQGNGRVAGRETQYF	TGTGCCAGCAGCCAAGGGAACGGGAGGGTCGCTGGTCGGGAGACCCAGTACTTC
TRBV4-3	once	TRBD1	TRBJ1-2	CASSQDRQGEVYGYTF	TGCGCCAGCAGCCAAGATAGGCAGGGGGAGGTCTATGGCTACACCTTC
TRBV6-2/TRBV6-3	-	-	TRBJ1-2	CASSYGGTNYGYTF	TGTGCCAGCAGTTACGGGGGCACAAACTATGGCTACACCTTC
TRBV9	once	TRBD1	TRBJ1-1	CASSVERGLDTEAFF	TGTGCCAGCAGCGTAGAAAGGGGGCTCGACACTGAAGCTTTCTTT
TRBV6-5	few	TRBD1	TRBJ2-7	CARDREAEQYF	TGTGCCAGGGACAGGGAGGCCGAGCAGTACTTC
TRBV6-5	-	-	TRBJ2-7	CASSYITQGNSYEQYF	TGTGCCAGCAGTTACATAACGCAGGGAAACTCCTACGAGCAGTACTTC
TRBV5-1	-	-	TRBJ2-5	CASSFIAAQETQYF	TGCGCCAGCAGCTTCATAGCGGCACAAGAGACCCAGTACTTC
TRBV20-1	-	TRBD2	TRBJ2-1	CSASSAGGSSYNEQFF	TGCAGTGCTAGTTCTGCGGGAGGGAGCTCCTACAATGAGCAGTTCTTC